This section outlines one T cell receptor (beta chain) sequence together with its context. What antigen it recognizes has not been identified. HCMV-specific IgG was detected in serum with a commercial ELISA kit to determine HCMV serostatus. Ficoll density gradient centrifugation was used to isolate peripheral blood mononuclear cells from blood. The sample originates from a study of T cells expressing NK-cell markers (dated by TCRdb to 2018 to 2020). Concerning the study at large: In sorted CD3+CD56+NKG2C+, CD3+CD56+NKG2C- and CD3+CD56-NKG2C+ T-cell subsets from 7 to 9 donors, TCR beta-chain repertoires were profiled. Seven of the eight sequenced donors were HCMV-seropositive and one was HCMV-seronegative. The eight sequenced donors were randomly selected healthy volunteers, three men and five women. Sequencing of the libraries produced 2 x 150 bp reads on Illumina HiSeq 2000/2500, MiSeq or NextSeq.

Including cysteine and phenylalanine, the CDR3 has 14 amino acids. The coding DNA is unavailable. For CDR1 and CDR2, the germline V gene (reference sequence) lists DFQATT and SNEGSKA. Study-level results and caveats: It remained unclear whether the expanded NKG2C-expressing T cell clones were specific for HCMV antigens. Those dominant clonotypes were again the most abundant among CD3+CD56-NKG2C+ cells in a few donors, at roughly 25-65%. In over 5 donors, the dominant CD3+CD56+NKG2C+ clonotypes were among the top 10 CD8+ clonotypes and accounted for 1.0-7.0% of CD8+ T cells.

The listed sequencing device is Illumina HiSeq 2000. TCR beta cDNA libraries were prepared using 5'RACE template switching, which introduced a universal primer site and unique molecular identifiers. cDNA synthesis was primed from the TCR beta constant segment and was followed by two successive PCR amplification steps. Per the authors' processing: MIGEC was used to demultiplex reads and group the reads by UMI, and MiTCR was used to assemble and quantify clonotypes. To exclude erroneous sequences, any TCR cDNA sequence not supported by at least two reads was discarded. The tcR package was used for downstream repertoire analysis, and clonotypes were matched between fractions using CDR3 nucleotide sequence together with V segment. Antigen specificity was annotated against VDJdb with VDJmatch, allowing one amino acid substitution in CDR3. TCRdb reprocessed the reads, and each CDR3 protein sequence is entered once, without DNA. In this record, the V and J calls reflect TCRdb's handling and not the investigators' own analysis. This sample's table carries roughly 420,000 distinct CDR3 sequences. 6% to 9.5% of the sample rests with the top ten.

The sample was blood T cells: a sorted CD56 or NKG2C T cell subset, CD4+ or CD8+ T cells, or bulk PBMC T cells (not recorded which). The sequence is built from TRBV20-1 and TRBJ1-2; the TCRdb call, TRBD1, lacks DNA for checking. This clonotype was obtained from a woman between 18 and 70 years old in good health. CDR3 sequence: CSASETGANYGYTF.